This TCR beta chain was sequenced during a study of blood T cells in healthy people across ages. In the study overall: For every two T cells, template switching captured about one barcoded beta molecule.

Sample-barcoded 5' priming and a J-beta primer mix drove a second PCR of about 6 to 12 cycles. TCRdb redid the calling of the 5' RACE reads with MiXCR, one entry per CDR3 protein. The data show 450,000 to 650,000 distinct CDR3 sequences, approximately 25% seen once. From germline, CDR1 is SGHRS and CDR2 YFSETQ. V was pared by 2 bases and J by 5 bases, with 6 bases of the junction left unmatched. The CDR3 has 16 amino acids. The authors drew about 10 milliliters of peripheral blood from each donor. The same sample was also studied in work on T cells of mothers and their children. That report notes: A few mothers and their six children, all healthy Caucasians, donated. The second PCR's M1S primer added sample barcodes and 2-4 random nucleotides.

Specimen: blood. This chain connects TRBV5-1 to TRBJ2-3; 12 bases map to TRBD2. The source is a boy aged 5-17 years in good health. CDR3 nucleotides: TGCGCCAGCAGCTTTACTAGCGGGGGGAGTGGAGATACGCAGTATTTT. It encodes CASSFTSGGSGDTQYF.